Shown below are 26 T cell receptor beta chains from a single sample sequenced in a study of radiation and T cells in renal cell carcinoma. TCRdb's copy holds only in-frame clones and misses some; the assay was immunoSEQ multiplex PCR. The sample comprises approximately 140,000 clones, over 80% of which are singletons, and approximately 20% rests with the top ten. The time point denotes: baseline pretreatment blood. Treatment of the sample: 15 Gy SBRT to primary tumor, nephrectomy 4 weeks later. This specimen was blood, taken from a patient whose treatment included radiotherapy and nephrectomy. These receptors all stem from a woman aged 45-65 years with renal cell carcinoma.

The chain combines TRBV9 with TRBJ1-1; possibly TRBD1 for D (6 bases). This CDR3 region has 15 residues. Trimming cost V 3 bases and J 1 base, with 13 bases left between them. In germline, CDR1 is SGDLS, CDR2 YYNGEE. CDR3 residues: CASSEVAQGNTEAFF. DNA for the CDR3: TGTGCCAGCAGCGAAGTGGCACAGGGGAACACTGAAGCTTTCTTT.

The gene calls are TRBV9 and TRBJ2-3; 11 bases match TRBD2. The V gene's germline CDR1 is SGDLS and CDR2 YYNGEE. J lost 8 bases, V lost 0 bases, and 5 bases had no gene match. This CDR3 spans 15 amino acids. The CDR3 coding sequence is TGTGCCAGCAGCGTAGCTAGCGGGGGGCAGGGTACGCAGTATTTT. Amino acids: CASSVASGGQGTQYF.

The rearrangement links TRBV25-1 to TRBJ1-3; the D is unclear. The germline V gene has CDR1 MGHDK and CDR2 SYGVNS. CDR3 length: 14 amino acids. Trimming cost V 0 bases and J 1 base, with 4 bases left between them. As DNA, the CDR3 is TGTGCCAGCAGTGAATATGGGTCTGGAAACACCATATATTTT. Translating it yields CASSEYGSGNTIYF.

This sequence joins TRBV29-1 and TRBJ2-3; D tentatively fits TRBD1 or TRBD2 (5 bases each). V was pared by 3 bases and J by 6 bases, with 13 bases between. Per the germline V gene, CDR1 is SQVTM and CDR2 is ANQGSEA. The CDR3 covers 13 residues. The CDR3 protein is CSVDGLSGDTQYF. CDR3 nucleotides: TGCAGCGTTGATGGACTTTCAGGGGATACGCAGTATTTT.

This chain connects TRBV5-8 to TRBJ2-7; no clear D gene. This CDR3 spans 14 amino acids. Germline V gene data show CDR1 as SGHTS and CDR2 as YDEGEE. V was shortened by 4 bases and J by 7 bases, with 18 bases between the two germline ends. The chain's CDR3 is CASSPRRSVFEQYF. The CDR3 coding sequence is TGTGCCAGCAGCCCTCGTCGGTCAGTGTTTGAGCAGTACTTC.

This sequence joins TRBV6-5 and TRBJ2-7; TRBD1 agrees at 8 bases. Germline loops: CDR1 MNHEY, CDR2 SVGAGI. V trimming: 6 bases; J trimming: 0 bases; junction bases outside the gene matches: 7. The length of the CDR3 is 15 residues. DNA for the CDR3: TGTGCCAGCAGCCGGGGACAGGTGAGCTCCTACGAGCAGTACTTC. Amino acid sequence: CASSRGQVSSYEQYF.

V and J are TRBV5-4 and TRBJ1-2; weak D call: TRBD1 (6 bases). V was pared by 2 bases and J by 1 base, with 12 bases between. This CDR3 spans 15 amino acids. Germline V CDR1 and CDR2: SGHNT, YYREEE (reference sequence). The DNA of the CDR3 is TGTGCCAGCAGCTTCCCGACAGGATATAACTATGGCTACACCTTC. Protein: CASSFPTGYNYGYTF. Combining the CDR3 with reference TRBV5-4 and TRBJ1-2 gives the whole variable domain ETGVTQSPTHLIKTRGQQVTLRCSSQSGHNTVSWYQQALGQGPQFIFQYYREEENGRGNFPPRFSGLQFPNYSSELNVNALELDDSALYLCASSFPTGYNYGYTFGSGTRLTVV.

The genes are TRBV27 and TRBJ1-5, with D unclear. The CDR3 runs 15 residues. Germline values: CDR1 MNHEY, CDR2 SMNVEV (reference sequence). V dropped 0 bases and J dropped 0 bases, with 6 bases sitting between them. DNA of the CDR3: TGTGCCAGCAGTTTATCGACTACTAGCAATCAGCCCCAGCATTTT. This codes for CASSLSTTSNQPQHF.

The V and J genes are TRBV6-1 and TRBJ1-2; 7 nucleotides agree with TRBD1. The CDR3 runs to 13 residues. Unmatched junction bases numbered 7, after V lost 3 bases and J lost 9 bases. Per germline, CDR1 MNHNS and CDR2 SASEGT. The CDR3 spells CASSETGPDRYTF. As DNA, the CDR3 is TGTGCCAGCAGTGAGACAGGGCCCGATCGCTACACCTTC.

V and J are TRBV5-6 and TRBJ2-7; the D is unclear. The CDR3 totals 12 residues. V was pared by 5 bases and J by 9 bases, with 15 bases between. Germline CDR1 SGHDT, CDR2 YYEEEE. CDR3 sequence (DNA): TGTGCCAGCAGTTCGACATATTTCGGGCAGTACTTC. This sequence encodes CASSSTYFGQYF.

CDR3 sequence reads: CASSERQGGRYEQYF. CDR3 nucleotide sequence: TGCGCCAGCAGTGAGCGGCAGGGAGGCCGCTACGAGCAGTACTTC. The chain joins TRBV10-1 to TRBJ2-7, with D tentatively TRBD2 (6 bases). The CDR3 contains 15 residues. Looked up from germline, CDR1 is WNHNN and CDR2 is SYGVQD (reference sequence). V shed 2 bases and J shed 3 bases, with 14 bases lying between them.

The chain combines TRBV29-1 with TRBJ1-1; D may be TRBD1 (5 bases). Trimming removed 1 base at V and 4 bases at J, with 10 bases between. The CDR3 contains 13 residues. Germline V lookup: CDR1 SQVTM, CDR2 ANQGSEA. The CDR3 sequence: CSVEVGGSTEAFF. CDR3 nucleotide sequence: TGCAGCGTTGAAGTTGGGGGATCCACTGAAGCTTTCTTT. Filled out from reference TRBV29-1 and TRBJ1-1, the complete variable domain reads SAVISQKPSRDICQRGTSLTIQCQVDSQVTMMFWYRQQPGQSLTLIATANQGSEATYESGFVIDKFPISRPNLTFSTLTVSNMSPEDSSIYLCSVEVGGSTEAFFGQGTRLTVV.

The chain combines TRBV30 with TRBJ1-4; tentatively, D is TRBD1 (6 bases). Trimming shortened V by 2 bases and J by 8 bases, and 18 bases separated the two germline ends. This CDR3 is built from 15 residues. The germline gives CDR1 GTSNPN, CDR2 SVGIG (reference sequence). The CDR3 bases are TGTGCCTGGAGTCGACAGGCGGAGTTTGCGGAAAAACTGTTTTTT. This sequence encodes CAWSRQAEFAEKLFF.

The V gene is TRBV10-3, the J gene TRBJ2-3, with TRBD1 matching 7 bases. There are 14 residues in the CDR3. Looked up from germline, CDR1 is ENHRY and CDR2 is SYGVKD. V shed 10 bases, J shed 1 base, and the junction held 8 bases outside the gene matches. The CDR3: CATLKRGRTDTQYF. CDR3 DNA sequence: TGTGCCACCTTAAAGAGGGGGCGCACAGATACGCAGTATTTT.

The rearrangement links TRBV15 to TRBJ2-1; D not certain. Trimming removed 6 bases from V and 7 bases from J, with 16 bases in between. The CDR3 has 14 amino acids. Germline loops: CDR1 LNHNV, CDR2 YYDKDF (reference sequence). This chain's CDR3 is CATSPLQTWNEQFF. The CDR3 DNA reads as TGTGCCACCAGTCCCCTCCAGACATGGAATGAGCAGTTCTTC.

V usage is TRBV7-8 and J usage is TRBJ2-5; D gene unclear. The CDR3 spans 15 residues. V shed 1 base and J shed 6 bases, with 15 bases lying between them. Per germline, CDR1 SGHVS and CDR2 FQNEAQ. The CDR3 is CASSLEGGGPQTQYF. The CDR3 coding sequence is TGTGCCAGCAGCTTAGAAGGTGGCGGCCCCCAGACCCAGTACTTC.

The rearrangement uses TRBV10-3 and TRBJ1-1; 7 bases fit TRBD1. Germline V CDR1 and CDR2: ENHRY, SYGVKD. The CDR3 has 14 amino acids. V lost 7 bases to trimming and J lost 5 bases; unmatched junction nucleotides: 10. The CDR3 is CAINRGQSRTEAFF. In nucleotides, the CDR3 is TGTGCCATCAATAGGGGGCAATCGAGGACTGAAGCTTTCTTT.

This clone was observed at least ten times. This chain joins TRBV19 and TRBJ2-5; 7 bases fit TRBD1. Germline assignment: CDR1 LNHDA and CDR2 SQIVND (reference sequence). The CDR3 has 14 residues. Trimming took 3 bases from V and 6 from J; bases not matched to a gene: 7. CDR3 protein: CASSIAGGRQTQYF. CDR3 nucleotide sequence: TGTGCCAGTAGTATTGCAGGGGGTCGGCAGACCCAGTACTTC.

The rearrangement uses TRBV9 and TRBJ1-2, with D perhaps matching TRBD1 (5 bases). Germline loops: CDR1 SGDLS, CDR2 YYNGEE. The CDR3 sequence is 15 residues long. V lost 4 bases and J lost 1, with 14 bases in between. The CDR3 is CASSSKRGHNYGYTF. As DNA, the CDR3 is TGTGCCAGCAGCTCCAAACGGGGCCATAACTATGGCTACACCTTC. Complete variable domain (other parts from reference TRBV9 and TRBJ1-2): DSGVTQTPKHLITATGQRVTLRCSPRSGDLSVYWYQQSLDQGLQFLIQYYNGEERAKGNILERFSAQQFPDLHSELNLSSLELGDSALYFCASSSKRGHNYGYTFGSGTRLTVV.

This clone was seen ten or more times. The chain employs TRBV5-1 and TRBJ1-1; D is uncertain. CDR3 length: 13 amino acids. Germline CDR1 reads SGHRS; CDR2 reads YFSETQ. The ends were cut back, 6 bases at V and 0 bases at J, with 9 bases in the middle. The CDR3 DNA sequence: TGCGCCAGCACGCTGTCAGTGAACACTGAAGCTTTCTTT. Protein product: CASTLSVNTEAFF.

A few counts support this clone. V is TRBV7-8 and J is TRBJ1-1; possibly TRBD1 for D (6 bases). CDR1 SGHVS and CDR2 FQNEAQ come from the germline V gene. The length of the CDR3 is 13 residues. V lost 5 bases, J lost 3 bases, and 10 bases lay in between. The DNA for the CDR3 is TGTGCCAGCAGCCTACAGGGTGACACTGAAGCTTTCTTT. This sequence encodes CASSLQGDTEAFF. Full variable domain (missing parts from reference TRBV7-8 and TRBJ1-1): GAGVSQSPRYKVAKRGQDVALRCDPISGHVSLFWYQQALGQGPEFLTYFQNEAQLDKSGLPSDRFFAERPEGSVSTLKIQRTQQEDSAVYLCASSLQGDTEAFFGQGTRLTVV.

The chain couples TRBV4-1 to TRBJ2-4, with a possible D match to TRBD2 (5 bases). V was cut by 0 bases and J by 3 bases, with 15 bases left in between. CDR3 length: 17 residues. In germline, CDR1 is MGHRA, CDR2 YSYEKL. CDR3 sequence: CASSQDVVAWGKNIQYF. The DNA of the CDR3 is TGCGCCAGCAGCCAAGATGTTGTAGCGTGGGGCAAAAACATTCAGTACTTC.

The chain links TRBV7-9 to TRBJ1-3; no clear D gene. CDR1 and CDR2 from the germline V gene are SEHNR and FQNEAQ (reference sequence). The CDR3 is 14 amino acids. Deletions cut 6 bases from V and 0 bases from J, with 9 bases between. CDR3 nucleotides: TGTGCCAGCAGGATGATGAGCTCTGGAAACACCATATATTTT. The encoded protein is CASRMMSSGNTIYF.

The rearrangement joins TRBV7-8 to TRBJ1-5, with D perhaps matching TRBD1 (6 bases). Germline-derived CDR1 and CDR2 are SGHVS and FQNEAQ. CDR3 length: 16 amino acids. The V end was cut by 2 bases, the J end by 3 bases, with 14 bases between. The CDR3 region has the DNA TGTGCCAGCAGCTTAAAGGAGACAGGAGTCAATCAGCCCCAGCATTTT. Its protein product is CASSLKETGVNQPQHF.

The rearrangement uses TRBV27 and TRBJ1-1, with a weak D call TRBD1 (6 bases). Trimming pared 5 bases from V and 0 bases from J, leaving 13 bases between. The germline gives CDR1 MNHEY, CDR2 SMNVEV (reference sequence). CDR3 size: 15 residues. The CDR3 is CASSSATGLNTEAFF. CDR3 nucleotide sequence: TGTGCCAGCAGTAGTGCGACAGGATTGAACACTGAAGCTTTCTTT.

This chain uses TRBV10-2 with TRBJ2-2; 7 bases match TRBD2. The junction had 3 bases not matched to a gene; V was cut back by 4 bases and J by 4 bases. From germline, CDR1 is WSHSY and CDR2 SAAADI. This CDR3 comprises 14 residues. The CDR3 is CASSGGGFTGELFF. CDR3 in DNA: TGCGCCAGCAGTGGGGGGGGGTTCACCGGGGAGCTGTTTTTT.